Sequencing of this T cell receptor beta chain was carried out in a study of neoadjuvant anti-PD-1 for oral cavity cancer. The CDR3 consists of 15 residues. V dropped 1 base and J dropped 7; count of bases not matched to a gene: 6. Germline lookup yields CDR1 SGHAT and CDR2 FQDESV (reference sequence). Libraries were prepared by immunoSEQ multiplex PCR; TCRdb keeps only in-frame clonotypes and omits some of them. Found here are 60,000 to 75,000 clones, more than 65% of them singletons; the top ten hold 2% to 3%. The material was PBMCs, obtained before nivolumab (anti-PD-1) treatment. The TCR was taken from a person aged 40 to 85 with oral cavity squamous cell carcinoma. The chain joins TRBV11-1 to TRBJ2-3; the match to TRBD2 covers 9 bases. The CDR3 protein is CASSLVSSGSHTQYF. The DNA of the CDR3 is TGTGCCAGCAGCTTAGTTAGTAGCGGGAGCCATACGCAGTATTTT.